Included here is one T cell receptor beta chain sequence, with context. The data are from a study of blood T cell repertoires in COVID-19. Study overall: Spain, Italy and the United States supplied samples that represented acute and convalescent COVID-19. Sources were T cells, B-cell-depleted T cells, or PBMCs; the material itself was cDNA or gDNA.

In the original processing: How many nucleated cells were present was estimated from reference gene primer amplification. Repertoires were generated with immunoSEQ multiplex PCR, while TCRdb's copy carries only in-frame clones and drops some. V and J calls plus clone size are reproduced from that table; the DNA served to infer D and trimming. The data show around 260,000 clones, with around 90% seen just once and roughly 4% held by the top ten. J lost 5 bases, V lost 2 bases, and 15 bases had no gene match. Germline V gene sequence: CDR1 SGDLS, CDR2 YYNGEE. The CDR3 has 17 amino acids. The rearrangement links TRBV9 to TRBJ2-5, with 7 bases aligning to TRBD2. The clonotype comes from a man aged 55 to 70 who had recovered from COVID-19. Sequenced input: peripheral blood. DNA of the CDR3: TGTGCCAGCAGCGTTACCTGGGGGGGTGTTGTAACCGAGACCCAGTACTTC. Residues: CASSVTWGGVVTETQYF.